One sample yielded the 2 T cell receptor beta chains listed below, sequenced in a study of T cell responses to AZD1222 COVID-19 vaccine. Produced via immunoSEQ multiplex PCR; TCRdb's table is partial and in-frame only. The repertoire holds under 150,000 clones, roughly 85% seen once, with 7.9% in the top ten. The starting material was peripheral blood, obtained 28 days after the second dose of the MenACWY control vaccine. These receptors originate from an adult who received the MenACWY meningococcal vaccine as a control.

J is TRBJ1-5 and V is TRBV7-9, with a weak D call TRBD1 (5 bases). The CDR3 covers 14 residues. In germline, CDR1 is SEHNR, CDR2 FQNEAQ (reference sequence). V lost 3 bases, J lost 4 bases, and 10 bases lay in between. The CDR3 bases are TGTGCCAGCAGCTTCGGGGGGATGAATCAGCCCCAGCATTTT. It specifies CASSFGGMNQPQHF.

The rearrangement joins TRBV5-1 to TRBJ1-6; no definite D call. This CDR3 has 18 amino acids. Trimming removed 4 bases at V and 0 bases at J, with 17 bases between. Germline loops: CDR1 SGHRS, CDR2 YFSETQ. The CDR3: CASSTFSSLSSYNSPLHF. DNA of the CDR3: TGCGCCAGCAGCACTTTTAGTTCTTTAAGCTCCTATAATTCACCCCTCCACTTT.